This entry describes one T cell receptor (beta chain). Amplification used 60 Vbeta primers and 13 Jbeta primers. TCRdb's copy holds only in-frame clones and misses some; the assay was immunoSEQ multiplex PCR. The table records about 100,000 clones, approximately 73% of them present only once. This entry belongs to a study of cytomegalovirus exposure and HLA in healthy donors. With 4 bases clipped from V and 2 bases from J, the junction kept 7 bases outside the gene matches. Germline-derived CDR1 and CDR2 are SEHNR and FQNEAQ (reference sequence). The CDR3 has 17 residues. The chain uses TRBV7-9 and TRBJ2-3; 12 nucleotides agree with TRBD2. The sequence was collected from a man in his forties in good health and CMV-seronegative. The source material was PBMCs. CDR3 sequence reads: CASSSPTSGGSTDTQYF. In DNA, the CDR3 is TGTGCCAGCAGCTCCCCCACTAGCGGGGGGTCCACAGATACGCAGTATTTT.